Shown below are 21 T cell receptor beta chains from a single sample sequenced in a study of T cell responses to AZD1222 COVID-19 vaccine. Method: immunoSEQ multiplex PCR; TCRdb's copy keeps in-frame clones and lacks some. The sample has 150,000 to 200,000 clones, 85% to 95% seen once. The sample was peripheral blood, taken on day 0 of AZD1222 vaccination. These receptors came from an adult in good health.

The V call is TRBV4-3, the J call TRBJ1-6; 7 bases line up with TRBD1. The trim removed 1 base at V and 8 bases at J, leaving 5 bases unmatched. The CDR3 consists of 15 residues. Germline V CDR1 and CDR2: LGHNA, YSLEER. The CDR3 sequence is CASSQVQGMHSPLHF. CDR3 sequence (DNA): TGCGCCAGCAGCCAAGTACAGGGGATGCATTCACCCCTCCACTTT.

Only one count was recorded for this clone. The chain employs TRBV5-5 and TRBJ1-1; possibly TRBD1 for D (6 bases). This CDR3 contains 16 residues. V was trimmed by 3 bases and J by 4 bases, leaving 19 bases between them. Germline V gene lookup returns CDR1 SGHKS and CDR2 YYEKEE (reference sequence). CDR3 DNA: TGTGCCAGCAGCTCGCGTGTTGGGGGCTTTAGCACTGAAGCTTTCTTT. Translated, it gives CASSSRVGGFSTEAFF.

This clone showed up just once. Here the CDR3 reads CASSPADRSEQFF. DNA of the CDR3: TGTGCCAGCTCACCGGCTGACCGGAGTGAGCAGTTCTTC. This chain connects TRBV18 to TRBJ2-1; D is ambiguous. CDR3 length: 13 amino acids. The V gene's germline CDR1 is KGHSH and CDR2 LQKENI. Deletions cut 3 bases from V and 9 bases from J, with 12 bases between.

The V and J genes are TRBV3-1 (or the pseudogene TRBV3-2) and TRBJ1-6, with a weak D call TRBD1 (5 bases). The V end lost 4 bases, the J end lost 8 bases, and 12 bases lay between the germline ends. This CDR3 has 14 residues. Germline CDR1 LGHDT, CDR2 YNNKEL (reference sequence). The CDR3 DNA reads TGTGCCAGCAGCCCCAGGGTTGCGGATTCACCCCTCCACTTT. Encoded protein: CASSPRVADSPLHF.

The chain is built from TRBV9 and TRBJ1-1, with 10 bases that match TRBD1. Germline CDR1 SGDLS, CDR2 YYNGEE. Trimming removed 4 bases from V and 4 bases from J; junction bases left unmatched: 16. This CDR3 is built from 18 residues. This CDR3 reads CASSPINRDRGLGTEAFF. The CDR3 DNA follows: TGTGCCAGCAGCCCCATTAATAGGGACAGGGGACTCGGCACTGAAGCTTTCTTT. The entire variable domain, with the rest obtained from reference TRBV9 and TRBJ1-1, is as follows: DSGVTQTPKHLITATGQRVTLRCSPRSGDLSVYWYQQSLDQGLQFLIQYYNGEERAKGNILERFSAQQFPDLHSELNLSSLELGDSALYFCASSPINRDRGLGTEAFFGQGTRLTVV.

The chain couples TRBV30 to TRBJ2-3; D gene ambiguous. The V gene lost 3 bases and the J gene lost 1 base, with 11 bases spanning the gap. Germline CDR1 and CDR2: GTSNPN and SVGIG (reference sequence). CDR3 length equals 14 residues. The CDR3 DNA is TGTGCCTGGAGCGGATTAGCCCGCACAGATACGCAGTATTTT. Amino acid sequence: CAWSGLARTDTQYF.

The chain uses TRBV5-4 and TRBJ1-2; D perhaps matches TRBD1 (6 bases). V was clipped by 4 bases and J by 8 bases, with 21 bases between them. The CDR3 has 15 residues. Germline lookup yields CDR1 SGHNT and CDR2 YYREEE (reference sequence). This chain's CDR3 is CASSLSGAGVRGYTF. For the CDR3, the DNA is TGTGCCAGCAGCCTTAGCGGCGCAGGGGTTCGGGGCTACACCTTC.

The chain recombines TRBV18 with TRBJ1-1; no firm D call. The CDR3 has 14 residues. Germline CDR1 reads KGHSH; CDR2 reads LQKENI. The V and J ends lost 2 bases and 1 base respectively, with 8 bases between them. CDR3 in amino acids: CASSPISGNTEAFF. CDR3 nucleotides: TGTGCCAGCTCACCAATCAGCGGGAACACTGAAGCTTTCTTT.

The chain combines TRBV25-1 with TRBJ2-2; D perhaps matches TRBD2 (6 bases). The CDR3 sequence is 15 residues long. V shed 1 base and J shed 7 bases, with 13 bases lying between them. Germline lookup yields CDR1 MGHDK and CDR2 SYGVNS. CDR3 residues: CASSESGRGGGELFF. The CDR3 DNA reads as TGTGCCAGCAGTGAATCGGGGCGGGGAGGCGGGGAGCTGTTTTTT.

The rearrangement joins TRBV28 to TRBJ2-7; no definite D call. The CDR3 is 13 residues long. Trimming took 4 bases from V and 0 from J, leaving 7 bases between them. CDR1 MDHEN and CDR2 SYDVKM come from the germline V gene. This CDR3 reads CASSSVSSYEQYF. CDR3 DNA: TGTGCCAGCAGTTCAGTCTCCTCCTACGAGCAGTACTTC.

This rearrangement joins TRBV4-1 to TRBJ2-1; a possible D gene is TRBD1 (5 bases). Germline V CDR1 and CDR2: MGHRA, YSYEKL. Trimming removed 3 bases at V and 4 bases at J, with 16 bases between. This CDR3 is built from 16 residues. DNA for the CDR3: TGCGCCAGCAGCCACCCCGACAGCTCGACTTACAATGAGCAGTTCTTC. Its protein product is CASSHPDSSTYNEQFF.

V usage is TRBV6-5 and J usage is TRBJ2-1, with 8 positions matching TRBD2. The CDR3 has 14 amino acids. Looked up from germline, CDR1 is MNHEY and CDR2 is SVGAGI. Trimming cost V 6 bases and J 7 bases; bases outside gene matches: 8. CDR3 in DNA: TGTGCCAGCAGGCGAGCGGGGGCAAGGAATGAGCAGTTCTTC. Translated: CASRRAGARNEQFF.

The chain joins TRBV6-1 to TRBJ2-6; D ambiguous. V was clipped by 4 bases and J by 2 bases, with 15 bases between them. CDR1 is MNHNS and CDR2 is SASEGT in the germline V gene. CDR3 length equals 17 residues. CDR3 sequence reads: CASSAPVGRAGANVLTF. As DNA, the CDR3 is TGTGCCAGCAGTGCCCCGGTAGGACGGGCTGGGGCCAACGTCCTGACTTTC.

The rearrangement links TRBV19 to TRBJ1-5, with D tentatively TRBD1 (6 bases). CDR3 length: 15 residues. The germline V and J ends were trimmed by 0 bases and 7 bases, with 13 bases remaining between them. Germline V gives CDR1 LNHDA, CDR2 SQIVND (reference sequence). The CDR3, as DNA: TGTGCCAGTAGTATAGACACAGGGTTCGGCCAGCCCCAGCATTTT. It codes for CASSIDTGFGQPQHF.

This sequence joins TRBV6-5 and TRBJ2-4; D unresolved. V shed 5 bases and J shed 8 bases, with 13 bases lying between them. Germline V lookup: CDR1 MNHEY, CDR2 SVGAGI. CDR3 size: 13 residues. CDR3 coding DNA: TGTGCCAGCAGTAAGAGAAAGGACCACATTCAGTACTTC. Amino acids: CASSKRKDHIQYF.

The chain links TRBV19 to TRBJ1-2, with D possibly TRBD1 on 5 matching bases. The CDR3 runs to 14 residues. Germline V gives CDR1 LNHDA, CDR2 SQIVND (reference sequence). Between the trimmed V and J ends, which lost 2 bases and 8 bases, there was a span of 15 bases. CDR3 coding DNA: TGTGCCAGTAGTATAAGGGCAGGGTTAATCGGCTACACCTTC. It translates to CASSIRAGLIGYTF.

This clone showed up just a few times. This chain links TRBV7-6 with TRBJ2-5; TRBD2 is a possible D gene (5 bases). Trimming pared 3 bases from V and 4 bases from J, leaving 9 bases between. The CDR3 totals 13 residues. The germline V gene has CDR1 SGHVS and CDR2 FNYEAQ. CDR3 protein: CASSFERAETQYF. The CDR3 DNA sequence: TGTGCCAGCAGCTTTGAGAGGGCAGAGACCCAGTACTTC.

This clone came up a few times. V and J are TRBV30 and TRBJ1-3; D might be TRBD1 (5 bases). The ends were cut back, 0 bases at V and 0 bases at J, with 9 bases in the middle. The CDR3 is 15 residues long. Germline CDR1 and CDR2: GTSNPN and SVGIG (reference sequence). The CDR3 DNA reads as TGTGCCTGGAGTGTAGGGGCGCTCTCTGGAAACACCATATATTTT. Encoded protein: CAWSVGALSGNTIYF. The whole variable domain, remainder taken from reference TRBV30 and TRBJ1-3, is SQTIHQWPATLVQPVGSPLSLECTVEGTSNPNLYWYRQAAGRGLQLLFYSVGIGQISSEVPQNLSASRPQDRQFILSSKKLLLSDSGFYLCAWSVGALSGNTIYFGEGSWLTVV.

The chain is built from TRBV28 and TRBJ1-1; tentative D call: TRBD1 (5 bases). Per the germline V gene, CDR1 is MDHEN and CDR2 is SYDVKM. The CDR3 extends over 16 amino acids. With 4 bases removed from V and 3 bases from J, the gap between germline ends came to 18 bases. CDR3 DNA: TGTGCCAGCAGTTCACCCGACAGTCCCATCCACACTGAAGCTTTCTTT. Translation gives CASSSPDSPIHTEAFF.

The chain combines TRBV4-3 with TRBJ2-1; TRBD2 might be the D (5 bases). V dropped 0 bases and J dropped 5 bases, with 11 bases sitting between them. From germline, CDR1 is LGHNA and CDR2 YSLEER. The CDR3 loop spans 15 amino acids. The DNA of the CDR3 is TGCGCCAGCAGCCAAGATTCGGGGTCCCACAATGAGCAGTTCTTC. This encodes CASSQDSGSHNEQFF.

This clone was seen a single time. The genes are TRBV9 and TRBJ1-4; weak D call: TRBD1 (6 bases). The germline V gene encodes CDR1 SGDLS and CDR2 YYNGEE. V shed 0 bases and J shed 8 bases, with 14 bases lying between them. There are 15 residues in the CDR3. The CDR3, as DNA: TGTGCCAGCAGCGTAGACCCAGGGGCGACCGAAAAACTGTTTTTT. Protein sequence: CASSVDPGATEKLFF.